This T cell receptor (beta chain) was obtained from a study of PD-1 blockade in classical Hodgkin lymphoma (dated by TCRdb to the early 2020s). Regarding the complete study: Nivolumab dosing was 3 mg/kg intravenously every 2 weeks, continuing until either disease progression or unacceptable toxicity. To define a peripheral blood immune signature of response to PD-1 blockade in classical Hodgkin lymphoma, the study combined TCR beta sequencing with CyTOF. Summary of the overall study and its limitations: Lower diversity was seen in patients whose nivolumab began less than 1 year after ASCT, and these patients were left out of later analyses so that immune reconstitution would not confound the results. The study was limited to a single clinical trial cohort, and causes of repertoire differences, possibly disease activity or prior therapy, remained undefined. Baseline diversity similar to that of newly diagnosed patients was observed in trial patients achieving complete response, whereas significantly lower diversity was observed in partial responders and progressors. A significant rise by C4D1 was seen in CD4+ but not CD8+ TCR diversity (p=0.0027 vs p=0.16), with the rise being most apparent in complete responders (p=0.02). Baseline TCR diversity was reported as lower in newly diagnosed patients than in healthy donors, and lower still in relapsed/refractory patients.

According to the germline V gene, CDR1 reads SNHLY and CDR2 reads FYNNEI. From the cysteine up to the phenylalanine, the CDR3 has a length of 18 residues. Kept here is only the CDR3 DNA, which spans 54 bases and is read in frame from base 1. The V end loses 3 bases and the J end loses 2 bases, and a stretch of 20 bases separates them. Genomic DNA was extracted with the Qiagen DNeasy kit from unsorted PBMCs and from negatively selected CD4+ and CD8+ fractions. TCR beta CDR3 regions were subjected to amplification by immunoSEQ multiplex PCR with primers that anneal to V and J segments. Amplification bias was minimized using a synthetic immune receptor repertoire, and residual bias was removed computationally after sequencing. The authors' analysis ran thus. Custom Python scripts were used to quantify repertoire diversity as the Shannon entropy index. Unsorted, CD4+ and CD8+ repertoires were analyzed separately, except for combined analyses in which CD4+ and CD8+ sequences were merged in silico. A clone was considered expanded if an increase in frequency of at least 2-fold after treatment relative to C1D1 was found, and a pseudocount of 0.5 was applied to clones undetected at baseline. Singleton clones were defined as clones with 0 or 1 copy at C1D1, and non-singleton clones were defined as clones with 2 or more copies. Clones expanded in unsorted samples were labelled as CD4+, CD8+ or unknown by matching protein sequences in sorted samples from the same patient. Wilcoxon tests were applied to paired samples to test diversity changes from C1D1 to C4D1. Entries here come from immuneACCESS through TCRdb and include only in-frame sequences with V and J called. Some clones fail to appear in such tables; in the studies checked, an unresolved V gene covers under half of the shortfall, and the cause of the remainder is unknown. That table furnishes V, J and clone size, whereas the DNA furnished D and trimming. In this sample the table shows about 8,000 clones, approximately 78% of which occur a single time. The ten most abundant clones make up 45% of the sample.

Reading the label with the study, this specimen's time point is: cycle 4 day 1 (C4D1), after more than 5 weeks of nivolumab. All trial patients had relapsed after autologous stem cell transplantation, with cohorts A, B and C differing in prior brentuximab vedotin exposure. A total of under 70 patients with relapsed/refractory classical Hodgkin lymphoma made up the trial cohort, and each patient's best overall response was complete response, partial response or progressive disease. Trial patients were treated with single-agent nivolumab in the multi-cohort phase II CheckMate 205 trial. An independent review committee assessed best overall response by applying the 2007 International Working Group response criteria. Trial PBMCs were collected immediately before nivolumab initiation (C1D1) and during therapy at cycle 2 day 1 and cycle 4 day 1. Peripheral blood was collected in 8 mL Vacutainer Cell Preparation Tubes, from which PBMCs were isolated by centrifugation and then cryopreserved.

In regard to this clone: No cognate antigen has been identified for it. Per-base qualities were not stored, and no clone one base away is much larger.

The rearranged chain carries TRBV2 and TRBJ1-5; TRBD1 is perhaps the D gene, given 5 matching bases. The specimen was peripheral blood mononuclear cells (PBMCs), collected before the fourth cycle of nivolumab. The source is a human donor with classical Hodgkin lymphoma. The bases are TGTGCCAGCAGTGATAGGGCAGGGACGGGCATAGGCAATCAGCCCCAGCATTTT. It specifies CASSDRAGTGIGNQPQHF.